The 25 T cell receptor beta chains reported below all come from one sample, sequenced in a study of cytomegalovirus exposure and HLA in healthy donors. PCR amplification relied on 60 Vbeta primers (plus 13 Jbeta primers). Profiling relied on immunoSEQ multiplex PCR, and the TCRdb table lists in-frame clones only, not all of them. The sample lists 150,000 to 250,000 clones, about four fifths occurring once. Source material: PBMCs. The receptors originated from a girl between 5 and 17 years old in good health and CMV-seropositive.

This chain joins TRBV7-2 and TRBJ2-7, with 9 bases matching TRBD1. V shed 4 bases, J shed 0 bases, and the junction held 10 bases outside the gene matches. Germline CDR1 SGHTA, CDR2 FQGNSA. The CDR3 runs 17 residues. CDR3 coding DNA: TGTGCCAGCAGCTCCCGATTCGGACAGGGGAGCTCCTACGAGCAGTACTTC. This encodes CASSSRFGQGSSYEQYF.

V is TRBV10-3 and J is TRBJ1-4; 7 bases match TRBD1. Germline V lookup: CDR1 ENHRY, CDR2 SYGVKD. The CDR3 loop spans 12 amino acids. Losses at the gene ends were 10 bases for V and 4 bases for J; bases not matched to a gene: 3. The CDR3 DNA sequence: TGTGCCACCGGACAGGATAATGAAAAACTGTTTTTT. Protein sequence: CATGQDNEKLFF.

The CDR3 DNA sequence: TGCGCCAGCTCCTCAGTTCTCCAAGAGACCCAGTACTTC. It encodes CASSSVLQETQYF. The chain has TRBV23-1 and TRBJ2-5, with no clear D. TRBV23-1 is filed as an ORF, its function uncertain. V lost 8 bases to trimming and J lost 1 base, with 11 bases between them. The CDR3 spans 13 residues.

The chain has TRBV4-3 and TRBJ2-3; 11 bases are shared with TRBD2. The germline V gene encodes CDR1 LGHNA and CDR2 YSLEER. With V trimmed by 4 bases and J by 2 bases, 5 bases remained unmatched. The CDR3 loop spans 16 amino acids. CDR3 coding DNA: TGCGCCAGCAGCCGTCTAGCGGGGGGATACACAGATACGCAGTATTTT. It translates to CASSRLAGGYTDTQYF.

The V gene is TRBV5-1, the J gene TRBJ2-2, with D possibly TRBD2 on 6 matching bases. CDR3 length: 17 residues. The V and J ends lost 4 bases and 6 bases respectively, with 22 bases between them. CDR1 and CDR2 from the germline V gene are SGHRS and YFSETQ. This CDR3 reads CASSVSPRREGAGELFF. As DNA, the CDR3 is TGCGCCAGCAGCGTTTCCCCGAGGCGGGAAGGAGCCGGGGAGCTGTTTTTT.

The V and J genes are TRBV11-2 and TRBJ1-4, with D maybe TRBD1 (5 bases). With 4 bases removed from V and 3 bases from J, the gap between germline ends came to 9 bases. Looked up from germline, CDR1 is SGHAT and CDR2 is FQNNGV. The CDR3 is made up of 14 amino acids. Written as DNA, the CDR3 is TGTGCCAGCAGCTCAGGGCTACCTAATGAAAAACTGTTTTTT. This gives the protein CASSSGLPNEKLFF.

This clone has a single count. CDR3 nucleotides: TGTGCCTGGGGTGGGGCAGGGGCCGGCACTTACTATGGCTACACCTTC. This translates into CAWGGAGAGTYYGYTF. V gene TRBV30 combines with J gene TRBJ1-2; tentative D call: TRBD1 (6 bases). Trimming shortened V by 5 bases and J by 3 bases, and 22 bases separated the two germline ends. CDR1 is GTSNPN and CDR2 is SVGIG in the germline V gene (reference sequence). The CDR3 totals 16 residues.

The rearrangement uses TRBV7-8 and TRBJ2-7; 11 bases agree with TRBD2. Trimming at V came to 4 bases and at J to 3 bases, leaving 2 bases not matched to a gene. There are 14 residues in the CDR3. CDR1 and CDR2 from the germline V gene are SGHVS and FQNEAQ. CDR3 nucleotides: TGTGCCAGCAGCTATAGCGGGGGGGTCTACGAGCAGTACTTC. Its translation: CASSYSGGVYEQYF.

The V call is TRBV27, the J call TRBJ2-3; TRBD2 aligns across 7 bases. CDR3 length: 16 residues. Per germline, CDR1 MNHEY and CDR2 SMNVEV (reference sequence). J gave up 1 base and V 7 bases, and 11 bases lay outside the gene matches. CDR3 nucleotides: TGTGCCAGCATGTCTCGGGGGGTGGATGGCACAGATACGCAGTATTTT. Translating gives CASMSRGVDGTDTQYF.

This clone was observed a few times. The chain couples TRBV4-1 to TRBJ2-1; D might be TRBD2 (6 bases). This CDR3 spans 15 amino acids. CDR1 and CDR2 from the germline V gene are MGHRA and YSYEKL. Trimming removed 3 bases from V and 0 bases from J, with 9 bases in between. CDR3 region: CASSHAGSSYNEQFF. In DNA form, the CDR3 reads TGCGCCAGCAGCCATGCGGGGAGCTCCTACAATGAGCAGTTCTTC.

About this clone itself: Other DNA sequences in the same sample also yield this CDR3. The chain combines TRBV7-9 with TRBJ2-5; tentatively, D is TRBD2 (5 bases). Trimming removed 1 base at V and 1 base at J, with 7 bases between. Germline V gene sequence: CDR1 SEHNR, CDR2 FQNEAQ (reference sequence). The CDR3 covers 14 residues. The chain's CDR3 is CASSLGTAQETQYF. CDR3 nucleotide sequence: TGTGCCAGCAGCTTAGGGACTGCCCAAGAGACCCAGTACTTC.

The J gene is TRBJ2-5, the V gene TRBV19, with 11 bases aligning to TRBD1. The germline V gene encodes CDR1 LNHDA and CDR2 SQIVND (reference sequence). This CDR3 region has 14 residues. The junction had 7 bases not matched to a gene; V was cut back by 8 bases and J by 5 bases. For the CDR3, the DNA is TGTGCCAGTGCGGACAGGGGGCTTCGGGAGACCCAGTACTTC. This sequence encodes CASADRGLRETQYF.

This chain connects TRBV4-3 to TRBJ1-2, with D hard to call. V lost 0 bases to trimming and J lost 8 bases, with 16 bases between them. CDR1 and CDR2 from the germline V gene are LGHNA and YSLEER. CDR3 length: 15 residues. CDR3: CASSQDRPGMGGYTF. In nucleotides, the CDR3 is TGCGCCAGCAGCCAAGATCGGCCAGGAATGGGCGGCTACACCTTC.

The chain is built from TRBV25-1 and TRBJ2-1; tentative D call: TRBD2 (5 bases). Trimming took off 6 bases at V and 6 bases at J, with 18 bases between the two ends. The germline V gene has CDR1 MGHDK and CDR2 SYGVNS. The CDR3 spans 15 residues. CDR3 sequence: CASSEVVLRANEQFF. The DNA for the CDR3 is TGTGCCAGCAGCGAAGTGGTTTTGAGGGCCAATGAGCAGTTCTTC.

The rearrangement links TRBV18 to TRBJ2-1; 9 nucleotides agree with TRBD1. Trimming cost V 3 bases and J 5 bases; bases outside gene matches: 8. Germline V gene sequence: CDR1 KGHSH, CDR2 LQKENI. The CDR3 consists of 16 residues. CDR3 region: CASSPIEDRGHNEQFF. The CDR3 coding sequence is TGTGCCAGCTCACCGATAGAGGACAGGGGTCACAATGAGCAGTTCTTC.

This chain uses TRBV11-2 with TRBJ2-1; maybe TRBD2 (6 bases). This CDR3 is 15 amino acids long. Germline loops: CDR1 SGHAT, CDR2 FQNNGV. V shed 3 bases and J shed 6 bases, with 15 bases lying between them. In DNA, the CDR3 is TGTGCCAGCAGCTTCCGGGACTCCAGGATCAATGAGCAGTTCTTC. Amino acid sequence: CASSFRDSRINEQFF.

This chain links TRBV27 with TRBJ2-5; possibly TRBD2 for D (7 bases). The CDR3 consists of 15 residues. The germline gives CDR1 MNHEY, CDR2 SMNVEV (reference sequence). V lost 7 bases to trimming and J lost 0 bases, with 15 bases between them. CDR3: CASNPRGGNQETQYF. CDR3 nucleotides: TGTGCCAGCAACCCCAGGGGAGGGAACCAAGAGACCCAGTACTTC.

The CDR3 coding sequence is TGTGCCAGTAGTATTGGGAGGGCTTCCTATGGCTACACCTTC. Translated, it gives CASSIGRASYGYTF. The gene calls are TRBV19 and TRBJ1-2; no clear D. Trimming removed 3 bases from V and 4 bases from J, with 12 bases in between. This CDR3 region has 14 residues. CDR1 and CDR2 (germline): LNHDA, SQIVND (reference sequence).

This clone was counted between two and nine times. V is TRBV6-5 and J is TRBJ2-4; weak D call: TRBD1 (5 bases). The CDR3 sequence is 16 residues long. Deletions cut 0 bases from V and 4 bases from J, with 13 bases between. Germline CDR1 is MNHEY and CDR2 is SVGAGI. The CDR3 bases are TGTGCCAGCAGTTACTCAGAGACAGTAGTAAAAAACATTCAGTACTTC. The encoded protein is CASSYSETVVKNIQYF.

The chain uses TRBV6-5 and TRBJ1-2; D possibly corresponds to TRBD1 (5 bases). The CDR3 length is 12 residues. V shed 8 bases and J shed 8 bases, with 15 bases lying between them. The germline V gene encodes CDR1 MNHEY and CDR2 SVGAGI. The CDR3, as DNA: TGTGCCAGCGCGGCTCCAGGGTACGGCTACACCTTC. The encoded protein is CASAAPGYGYTF.

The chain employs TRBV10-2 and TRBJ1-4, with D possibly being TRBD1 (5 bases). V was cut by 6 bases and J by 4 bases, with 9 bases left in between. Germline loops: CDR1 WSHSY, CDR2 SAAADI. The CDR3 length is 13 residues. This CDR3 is CASRSGFNEKLFF. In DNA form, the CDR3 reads TGCGCCAGCAGATCAGGGTTTAATGAAAAACTGTTTTTT.

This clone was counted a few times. This chain's CDR3 is CASSLRGLGFDTQYF. The CDR3 nucleotides read TGTGCCAGCAGCTTGAGGGGGTTGGGCTTTGATACGCAGTATTTT. The V gene is TRBV7-2, the J gene TRBJ2-3; weak D call: TRBD1 (6 bases). This CDR3 region has 15 residues. V was cut by 3 bases and J by 6 bases, with 16 bases left in between. Per the germline V gene, CDR1 is SGHTA and CDR2 is FQGNSA.

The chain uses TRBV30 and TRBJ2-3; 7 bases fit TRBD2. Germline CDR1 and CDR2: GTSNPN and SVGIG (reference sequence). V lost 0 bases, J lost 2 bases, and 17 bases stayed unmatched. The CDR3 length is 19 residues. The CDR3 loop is CAWSVWGGAAGDPTDTQYF. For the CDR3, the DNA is TGTGCCTGGAGTGTATGGGGCGGGGCGGCGGGGGACCCCACAGATACGCAGTATTTT.

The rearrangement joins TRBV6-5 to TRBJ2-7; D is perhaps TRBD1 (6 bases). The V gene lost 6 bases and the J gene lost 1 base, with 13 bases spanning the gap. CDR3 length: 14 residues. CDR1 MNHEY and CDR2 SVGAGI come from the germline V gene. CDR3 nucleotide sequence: TGTGCCAGCAGCCCAGGGGCGCGATCCTACGAGCAGTACTTC. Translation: CASSPGARSYEQYF.

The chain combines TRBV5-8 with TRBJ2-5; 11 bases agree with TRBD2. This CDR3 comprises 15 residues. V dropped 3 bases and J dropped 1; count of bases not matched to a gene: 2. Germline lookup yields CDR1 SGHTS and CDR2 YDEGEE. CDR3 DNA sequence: TGTGCCAGCAGCTCGGGACTAGCGGCCCAAGAGACCCAGTACTTC. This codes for CASSSGLAAQETQYF.